Listed below are T cell receptor beta chains from one sample, sequenced in a study of T cell changes during pregnancy in multiple sclerosis. Clones were sequenced by immunoSEQ multiplex PCR, and TCRdb holds only the in-frame ones, with some missing. The sample holds 85,000 to 100,000 clones, more than 85% seen once. Sequenced here: peripheral blood, sampled in the first trimester of pregnancy. The receptors stem from a female donor with multiple sclerosis, enrolled in a pregnancy study. Each CDR3 is given without its conserved first and last residue.

v_gene,CDR3aa
TRBV11-2,ASSPGTGMYEQY
TRBV29-1,SVGFRGIEKTEAF
TRBV7-3,ASSPRTSGRPGELF
TRBV27,ASSPVMGGHIQY
TRBV4-2,ASSQDEGGSYEQY
TRBV2,ASSEETQETQY
TRBV13,ASSLGQGTYEQY
TRBV19,ASNQGAYNEQF
TRBV6-6,ASSYGQGADTIY
TRBV7-9,ASSPRTGSYEQY
TRBV9,ASSAPGGYSGANVLT
TRBV27,ASSPRTDFVEKLF
TRBV9,ASSVDTTEAF
TRBV4-1,ASSQDGRGQPQH
TRBV18,ASSPITSGYNEQF
TRBV6-1,ASRTGTDYGYT
TRBV18,ASSPIPGQGLPEAF
TRBV6-1,ASSLDRVNHYEQY
TRBV4-1,ASSQKGQGFYEQY
TRBV4-1,ASSQAGRGEQY
TRBV19,ASSIDARGPGYT
TRBV7-2,ASSSQRGGIDTQY
TRBV27,ASSRGGGRNTIY
TRBV5-1,ASSPSGQGINYGYT
TRBV5-1,ASTETGSTGELF
TRBV5-6,ASSYYDRAGELF
TRBV9,ASRGVSGTNTGELF
TRBV11-2,ASSPTSGRSNEQF
TRBV2,ASRGDLRGQPQH
TRBV6-1,ASSPTAAGRNEQF
TRBV27,ASSLVREGQPQH
TRBV28,ASSKLTSGVTDTQY
TRBV14,ASSQVGGTGELF
TRBV21-1,ASVPRDLLKGGGYEQY
TRBV7-3,ASSRQGGETQY
TRBV4-3,ASSQGRELYAGELF
TRBV4-2,ASSRRQGQPYNEQF
TRBV5-4,ASSPGLAGVNEQY
TRBV11-3,ASSGTSGRGDEQF
TRBV10-3,AISPGLAGVYKDEQF
TRBV30,AWSPLRDRIGHGYT
TRBV19,ASSIEGAQVNQPQH
TRBV11-2,ASSLGQGAGEQY
TRBV6-6,ASSPARGLYNEQF
TRBV7-2,ASSLDVTSGRTYNEQF
TRBV5-1,ASSVGALSYEQY
TRBV9,ASSVTQGAVYEQY
TRBV27,ASSFNKYTEAF